This is a list of T cell receptor beta chains from one sample in a study of cytomegalovirus exposure and HLA in healthy donors. Only in-frame clones appear in the TCRdb table, and some are missing; sequencing was by immunoSEQ multiplex PCR. The profile shows approximately 130,000 clones, 70% to 75% of them singletons. Sequences were obtained from PBMCs. The origin of the receptors is a young man in good health and CMV-seronegative. CDR3s include the opening cysteine and the closing phenylalanine or tryptophan. A D gene is named only where the DNA matches it firmly. Not every row has a clone size; where given, it reads once, few, many or a size class.

d_call	clone_size	v_call	j_call	cdr3_nt	cdr3_aa
-	-	TRBV7-9	TRBJ2-5	TGTGCCAGCAGCTTGACAGCAGGGGCCCACCAAGAGACCCAGTACTTC	CASSLTAGAHQETQYF
TRBD1	-	TRBV4-1	TRBJ2-3	TGCGCCAGCAGCCAAAAGGGACAGGGCGGTGTAAGGGCGGATACGCAGTATTTT	CASSQKGQGGVRADTQYF
-	-	TRBV9	TRBJ1-1	TGTGCCAGCAGCACCCAGACTGAAAACACTGAAGCTTTCTTT	CASSTQTENTEAFF
-	-	TRBV28	TRBJ1-5	TGTGCCAGCAGTTTTCTACAGGACAATCAGCCCCAGCATTTT	CASSFLQDNQPQHF
TRBD2	few	TRBV28	TRBJ2-1	TGTGCCAGCAGTTCGCTCCCAGGGCGGGGGGGCACCTACAATGAGCAGTTCTTC	CASSSLPGRGGTYNEQFF
TRBD1	-	TRBV6-5	TRBJ1-2	TGTGCCAGCAGTTACTCGTTGGGACAGGGGAACTATGGCTACACCTTC	CASSYSLGQGNYGYTF
TRBD1	-	TRBV11-2	TRBJ2-7	TGTGCCAGCAGCTTGGACAGGGGTTCCTACGAGCAGTACTTC	CASSLDRGSYEQYF
TRBD2	few	TRBV6-1	TRBJ2-1	TGTGCCAGCAGTGGAAGACTAGCGGGGGCTAATGAGCAGTTCTTC	CASSGRLAGANEQFF
TRBD1	once	TRBV7-8	TRBJ1-2	TGTGCCAGCAGCCCACCGGGACAGCTCTATGGCTACACCTTC	CASSPPGQLYGYTF
-	-	TRBV19	TRBJ1-3	TGTGCCAGCACAACTCGGAGTTTCTCCTCTGGAAACACCATATATTTT	CASTTRSFSSGNTIYF
-	-	TRBV29-1	TRBJ1-1	TGCAGCGTTGGGGGGGGCAAACAAGTGAGCATGAACACTGAAGCTTTCTTT	CSVGGGKQVSMNTEAFF
-	-	TRBV5-4	TRBJ2-5	TGTGCCAGCAGCTTCCCAGGGGTACAAGAGACCCAGTACTTC	CASSFPGVQETQYF
TRBD1	few	TRBV7-9	TRBJ2-7	TGTGCCAGCAGCTCCGACAGGGGGCTCGAGCAGTACTTC	CASSSDRGLEQYF
TRBD2	-	TRBV4-1	TRBJ2-5	TGCGCCAGCAGCCGAAAACCGGGACTAGCACAAGAGACCCAGTACTTC	CASSRKPGLAQETQYF
TRBD1	-	TRBV6-6	TRBJ2-7	TGTGCCAGCAGCTTTCAACAGGGGCCCTCCTACGAGCAGTACTTC	CASSFQQGPSYEQYF
TRBD1	-	TRBV25-1	TRBJ2-2	TGTGCCAGCCACGGGACAGGGTGGACCGGGGAGCTGTTTTTT	CASHGTGWTGELFF
-	few	TRBV5-1	TRBJ2-1	TGCGCCAGCAGCTTAGCTTCGGCTAGCTACAATGAGCAGTTCTTC	CASSLASASYNEQFF
-	-	TRBV19	TRBJ2-7	TGTGCCAGTAGTATTCGGTCGGGATCCGAGCAGTACTTC	CASSIRSGSEQYF
-	-	TRBV4-1	TRBJ2-5	TGCGCCAGCAGCCAAGGTTGGGGACTCCCGCCTCCCTACTTC	CASSQGWGLPPPYF
-	-	TRBV27	TRBJ1-5	TGTGCCAGCAGCGGGGTGGATCAGCCCCAGCATTTT	CASSGVDQPQHF
-	once	TRBV7-3	TRBJ2-1	TGTGCCAGCAGCTTGGGGCTAGCGAGGTACAATGAGCAGTTCTTC	CASSLGLARYNEQFF
TRBD1	few	TRBV5-4	TRBJ2-1	TGTGCCAGCAGCCCTACAGGGGGTAATGAGCAGTTCTTC	CASSPTGGNEQFF
-	few	TRBV28	TRBJ2-7	TGTGCCAGCAGTCTTCGAACAGGTTACGAGCAGTACTTC	CASSLRTGYEQYF
-	few	TRBV28	TRBJ1-1	TGTGCCAGCAGTCCGTCGGGGTTAAAAGCTTTCTTT	CASSPSGLKAFF
-	-	TRBV28	TRBJ2-6	TGTGCCAGCAGCGGGACACAGGGTTGGTCCTCTGGGGCCAACGTCCTGACTTTC	CASSGTQGWSSGANVLTF
TRBD1	-	TRBV6-5	TRBJ1-2	TGTGCCAGCAGTCCGTACAGGGGAAGCTATGGCTACACCTTC	CASSPYRGSYGYTF
-	-	TRBV27	TRBJ1-1	TGTGCCAGCAGTTTAGACAGGTTGAACACTGAAGCTTTCTTT	CASSLDRLNTEAFF
TRBD2	-	TRBV11-3	TRBJ2-3	TGTGCCAGCAGCTTACGGGCTAGCGGGAGCACAGATACGCAGTATTTT	CASSLRASGSTDTQYF
-	few	TRBV2	TRBJ2-1	TGTGCCAGCAGTGTAGTCGTCGATAGCTCCTACAATGAGCAGTTCTTC	CASSVVVDSSYNEQFF
-	few	TRBV19	TRBJ2-1	TGTGCCAGTAGTATCCGCGGGTATAGGTCCCTCGCCTACAATGAGCAGTTCTTC	CASSIRGYRSLAYNEQFF
TRBD1	-	TRBV7-6	TRBJ2-1	TGTGCCAGCAGCTCACCAGGGGGGACAGGGATAGGTGAGCAGTTCTTC	CASSSPGGTGIGEQFF
-	few	TRBV6-1	TRBJ1-4	TGTGCCAGTGGAGGCGCAACTAATGAAAAACTGTTTTTT	CASGGATNEKLFF
TRBD2	few	TRBV29-1	TRBJ2-1	TGCAGCGTTCCGCGGGGGAACAATGAGCAGTTCTTC	CSVPRGNNEQFF
TRBD1	once	TRBV5-4	TRBJ1-2	TGTGCCAGCAGCTCGACCCGGACAGGGTTTGGCTACACCTTC	CASSSTRTGFGYTF
-	-	TRBV7-2	TRBJ2-7	TGTGCCAGCAGCTTCGGGGTGAACTCCTACGAGCAGTACTTC	CASSFGVNSYEQYF
-	-	TRBV9	TRBJ2-3	TGTGCCAGCAGCGTAGGGATGACGACAGGTCTAACAAATTTAGGGACAAATACGCAGTATTTT	CASSVGMTTGLTNLGTNTQYF
-	few	TRBV29-1	TRBJ1-3	TGCAGCGTTAGCAGGGATGGAAACACCATATATTTT	CSVSRDGNTIYF
-	-	TRBV7-9	TRBJ2-7	TGTGCCAGCAGCTCTACTAGCTACGAGCAGTACTTC	CASSSTSYEQYF
TRBD1	-	TRBV5-5	TRBJ2-7	TGTGCCAGCAGCTTGGGACCGGGACAGGGCTACGAGCAGTACTTC	CASSLGPGQGYEQYF
-	-	TRBV5-1	TRBJ2-5	TGCGCCAGCAGCTTTACTCTAGAGACAGCAGAGACCCAGTACTTC	CASSFTLETAETQYF
-	-	TRBV30	TRBJ2-1	TGTGCCTGGAGTGACTATGCCGAGCAGTTCTTC	CAWSDYAEQFF
-	-	TRBV30	TRBJ2-2	TGTGCCTGGAGTTCCCTTCCGGGGACCGGGGAGCTGTTTTTT	CAWSSLPGTGELFF
TRBD1	few	TRBV6-1	TRBJ1-1	TGTGCCAGCATGGGGACAGGGTCGGACACTGAAGCTTTCTTT	CASMGTGSDTEAFF
TRBD1	-	TRBV19	TRBJ1-1	TGTGCCAGTAGTACCGAACAGGGGGCATTTACTGAAGCTTTCTTT	CASSTEQGAFTEAFF
TRBD1	-	TRBV7-3	TRBJ1-5	TGTGCCAGCAGCTTTTCGACAGGGGGGAGCAATCAGCCCCAGCATTTT	CASSFSTGGSNQPQHF
-	-	TRBV6-6	TRBJ1-1	TGTGCCAGCAAATTAACAGGACTGAACACTGAAGCTTTCTTT	CASKLTGLNTEAFF
-	-	TRBV5-1	TRBJ1-1	TGCGCCAGCAGCTTTGATGGGGCTATCGGGAACACTGAAGCTTTCTTT	CASSFDGAIGNTEAFF
TRBD1	-	TRBV7-2	TRBJ1-4	TGTGCCAGCAGCTCGCCGACAGGGAGAAAACTGTTTTTT	CASSSPTGRKLFF
TRBD1	-	TRBV7-9	TRBJ1-4	TGTGCCAGCAGCCGCGGACAGGGGGGAGAAAAACTGTTTTTT	CASSRGQGGEKLFF
TRBD1	-	TRBV5-1	TRBJ1-1	TGCGCCAGCAGTCGACAGGGACCGAACACTGAAGCTTTCTTT	CASSRQGPNTEAFF
-	-	TRBV5-6	TRBJ2-7	TGTGCCAGCAGCTTGGATGCGGGAAGTACGTACGAGCAGTACTTC	CASSLDAGSTYEQYF
-	-	TRBV30	TRBJ1-3	TGTGCCTGGACCCAGGGGTCTGGAAACACCATATATTTT	CAWTQGSGNTIYF
-	-	TRBV19	TRBJ2-1	TGTGCCCCCACGAGTCGGGTCAATCGTTGTGAGCAGTTCTTC	CAPTSRVNRCEQFF